This entry describes one T cell receptor beta chain. Its antigen is as yet unknown. The entry originates in a study of identical twins. General observations from the study: Models predicted less out-of-frame TCR alpha sharing in monozygotic twins than was found. The presence of invariant MAIT and iNKT cells could partly confound analyses of zero-insertion sequences. High-abundance cord blood beta clonotypes had fewer insertions; memory repertoires showed none.

Germline CDR1 and CDR2: DFQATT and SNEGSKA (reference sequence). V lost 3 bases, J lost 5 bases, and 8 bases stayed unmatched. This CDR3 comprises 16 residues. TCRdb ran MiXCR on the 5' RACE reads and lists one entry per CDR3 protein. This table has some 440,000 distinct CDR3 sequences, 20% to 25% appearing once. The same specimen was also included in a second study, on T cells expressing NK-cell markers. This second study says: T cells sorted in several experiments were restricted to alpha-beta TCR T cells by an anti-gamma-delta TCR antibody.

Sample: CD4+ T cells sorted from blood. This chain uses TRBV20-1 with TRBJ1-5; 12 bases line up with TRBD1. This clonotype originated in a woman aged 18-29 years in good health. In nucleotides, the CDR3 is TGCAGTGCTAGTATACGGGACAGGGGGCTGCATCAGCCCCAGCATTTT. Protein: CSASIRDRGLHQPQHF.